This TCR beta chain was found in a study of OX40 agonist ivuxolimab in advanced cancers. Study-wide context: Each patient was given ivuxolimab into a vein every 2 weeks, at 0.01 to 10 mg/kg. Study results and limitations: Some patients who did not respond also had low normalized T-cell clonal expansion.

V lost 6 bases, J lost 2 bases, and 6 bases stayed unmatched. Per germline, CDR1 KGHSH and CDR2 LQKENI. The CDR3 has 15 residues. Data came from immunoSEQ multiplex PCR; TCRdb stores just in-frame clones and leaves some out. The sample has 60,000 to 80,000 clones; roughly 84% are singletons. As concerns this clone: Its antigen is not known.

This TCR derives from an adult with an advanced solid tumor such as melanoma, head and neck, liver or kidney cancer. The chain links TRBV18 to TRBJ2-1, with 8 bases that match TRBD1. The material sequenced was CD4+ or CD8+ T cells sorted from blood, taken in a trial of the OX40 agonist ivuxolimab. CDR3 nucleotides: TGTGCCAGCTCCCTCGACAGGGGTCCCTACAATGAGCAGTTCTTC. Protein: CASSLDRGPYNEQFF.